This T cell receptor beta chain is drawn from a study of T cells after yellow fever vaccination. In its sample, this clonotype was seen many times. TCRdb re-called the 5' RACE reads with MiXCR, one entry per CDR3 protein. Of some 160,000 distinct CDR3 sequences listed, 6.5% to 8.5% are singletons. CDR3 length: 16 residues. Germline V gene lookup returns CDR1 SGDLS and CDR2 YYNGEE. V was clipped by 4 bases and J by 0 bases, with 14 bases between them. The sample here was CD4+ T cells sorted from PBMCs, taken 4 to 6 days after the first yellow fever vaccination. The chain recombines TRBV9 with TRBJ1-3; D might be TRBD1 (5 bases). The sequence came from a man aged 18-30 years who received the YFV17D yellow fever vaccine. CDR3 residues: CASSPFEGSSGNTIYF. The CDR3 DNA follows: TGTGCCAGCAGCCCATTCGAGGGGAGCTCTGGAAACACCATATATTTT.